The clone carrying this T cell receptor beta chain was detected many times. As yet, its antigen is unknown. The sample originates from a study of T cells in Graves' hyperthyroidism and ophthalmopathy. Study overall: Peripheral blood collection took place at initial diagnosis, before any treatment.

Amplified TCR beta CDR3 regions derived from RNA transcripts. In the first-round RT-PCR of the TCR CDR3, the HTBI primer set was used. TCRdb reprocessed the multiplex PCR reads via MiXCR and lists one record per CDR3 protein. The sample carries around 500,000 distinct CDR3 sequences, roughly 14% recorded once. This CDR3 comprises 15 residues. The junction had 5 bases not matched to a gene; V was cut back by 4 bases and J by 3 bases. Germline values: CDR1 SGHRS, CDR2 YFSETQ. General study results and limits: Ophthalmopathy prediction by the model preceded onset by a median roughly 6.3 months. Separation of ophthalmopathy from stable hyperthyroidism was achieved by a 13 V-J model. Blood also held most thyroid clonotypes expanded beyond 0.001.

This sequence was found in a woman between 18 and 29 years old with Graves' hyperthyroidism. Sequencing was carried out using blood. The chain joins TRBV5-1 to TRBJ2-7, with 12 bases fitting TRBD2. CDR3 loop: CASSIRLAGDYEQYF. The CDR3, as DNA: TGCGCCAGCAGCATAAGACTAGCGGGAGACTACGAGCAGTACTTC.